The 13 T cell receptor beta chains given below trace back to one sample, sequenced in a study of control samples from healthy donors and cancer patients. Profiled with immunoSEQ multiplex PCR; TCRdb holds only in-frame clones, not every one. The table shows some 190,000 clones, with approximately 91% occurring only once. The sample comprised blood. These receptors were collected from a man aged 25 to 40 in good health.

This chain uses TRBV10-2 with TRBJ2-7, with D uncertain. Germline CDR1 and CDR2: WSHSY and SAAADI. Trimming shortened V by 4 bases and J by 2 bases, and 9 bases separated the two germline ends. There are 13 residues in the CDR3. The CDR3: CASSGNRPYEQYF. DNA of the CDR3: TGCGCCAGCAGTGGCAACCGGCCCTACGAGCAGTACTTC.

The chain employs TRBV4-1 and TRBJ2-3; D tentatively reads TRBD1 or TRBD2 (5 bases each). Germline V gene data show CDR1 as MGHRA and CDR2 as YSYEKL. CDR3 size: 15 residues. Trimming left V 1 base short and J 3 bases short, with 11 bases between. The CDR3 loop is CASSQAPGTTDTQYF. CDR3 nucleotides: TGCGCCAGCAGCCAAGCCCCCGGGACGACAGATACGCAGTATTTT.

Comments on this clone: The sample carries other DNA sequences with the same CDR3. The chain recombines TRBV19 with TRBJ1-3; 9 bases fit TRBD1. The CDR3 sequence is 15 residues long. J was trimmed by 2 bases and V by 5 bases; bases with no gene match: 4. Per germline, CDR1 LNHDA and CDR2 SQIVND (reference sequence). DNA for the CDR3: TGTGCCAGTAGTCGGGGACAGGGTGCTGGAAACACCATATATTTT. Translated, it gives CASSRGQGAGNTIYF.

The genes are TRBV25-1 and TRBJ2-4; TRBD1 matches at 9 bases. CDR1 and CDR2 from the germline V gene are MGHDK and SYGVNS. CDR3 size: 12 residues. V lost 6 bases and J lost 9; bases outside the gene matches: 3. CDR3 region: CASRTGGGIQYF. DNA for the CDR3: TGTGCCAGCAGAACAGGGGGCGGCATTCAGTACTTC.

V and J are TRBV7-3 and TRBJ1-6; D is uncertain. CDR3 length: 14 residues. CDR1 is SGHTA, CDR2 FQGTGA, per germline. V lost 5 bases and J lost 8, with 13 bases in between. The CDR3 loop is CASSQSTRDSPLHF. DNA of the CDR3: TGTGCCAGCAGCCAGTCGACAAGGGATTCACCCCTCCACTTT.

The V and J genes are TRBV19 and TRBJ1-4; D gene uncertain. The CDR3 runs 15 residues. Trimming took 7 bases from V and 0 from J, leaving 12 bases between them. Germline CDR1 LNHDA, CDR2 SQIVND (reference sequence). The CDR3 region has the DNA TGTGCCAGTAATCCGGCCAAAACAACTAATGAAAAACTGTTTTTT. Protein: CASNPAKTTNEKLFF.

The chain uses TRBV5-5 and TRBJ2-1, with D maybe TRBD1 (6 bases). Germline values: CDR1 SGHKS, CDR2 YYEKEE (reference sequence). The V end lost 0 bases, the J end lost 3 bases, and 10 bases lay between the germline ends. The CDR3 extends over 15 amino acids. The CDR3 DNA reads TGTGCCAGCAGCTTGGACGACAGGTACTACAATGAGCAGTTCTTC. It specifies CASSLDDRYYNEQFF. Full variable domain (missing parts from reference TRBV5-5 and TRBJ2-1): DAGVTQSPTHLIKTRGQQVTLRCSPISGHKSVSWYQQVLGQGPQFIFQYYEKEERGRGNFPDRFSARQFPNYSSELNVNALLLGDSALYLCASSLDDRYYNEQFFGPGTRLTVL.

V is TRBV7-4 and J is TRBJ1-1; 7 bases fit TRBD1. V lost 5 bases, J lost 0 bases, and 3 bases stayed unmatched. Per the germline V gene, CDR1 is SGHVT and CDR2 is SQSDAQ. The CDR3 runs 14 residues. DNA of the CDR3: TGTGCCAGCAGCACAGGGACAGTGAACACTGAAGCTTTCTTT. It encodes CASSTGTVNTEAFF. The whole variable domain, filled in from reference TRBV7-4 and TRBJ1-1, reads GAGVSQSPRYKVAKRGRDVALRCDSISGHVTLYWYRQTLGQGSEVLTYSQSDAQRDKSGRPSGRFSAERPERSVSTLKIQRTEQGDSAVYLCASSTGTVNTEAFFGQGTRLTVV.

The chain is built from TRBV11-2 and TRBJ2-2, with D perhaps TRBD1 (7 bases). Germline V CDR1 and CDR2: SGHAT, FQNNGV. V was trimmed by 5 bases and J by 4 bases, leaving 14 bases between them. The CDR3 covers 15 residues. This CDR3 is CASSVGGQFTGELFF. CDR3 bases: TGTGCCAGCAGCGTGGGGGGACAGTTCACCGGGGAGCTGTTTTTT.

V usage is TRBV27 and J usage is TRBJ1-4, with D tentatively TRBD1 (5 bases). This CDR3 region has 14 residues. The V end lost 6 bases, the J end lost 3 bases, and 11 bases lay between the germline ends. Germline CDR1 and CDR2: MNHEY and SMNVEV (reference sequence). CDR3 sequence reads: CASSPGDANEKLFF. CDR3 DNA sequence: TGTGCCAGCAGCCCGGGGGACGCTAATGAAAAACTGTTTTTT.

V is TRBV18 and J is TRBJ2-1; 9 bases align to TRBD1. This CDR3 is built from 17 residues. CDR1 KGHSH and CDR2 LQKENI come from the germline V gene. Germline trimming cut 3 bases from V and 1 base from J; bases unmatched to any gene: 7. CDR3 nucleotide sequence: TGTGCCAGCTCACCGTTACGGACAGGGGAGTCCTACAATGAGCAGTTCTTC. This codes for CASSPLRTGESYNEQFF.

The chain couples TRBV6-2 or TRBV6-3 to TRBJ2-4; D remains unclear. Trimming left V 2 bases short and J 0 bases short, with 11 bases between. The CDR3 totals 16 residues. Germline V gene lookup returns CDR1 MNHEY and CDR2 SVGEGT. The CDR3: CASSYEQLLAKNIQYF. CDR3 DNA: TGTGCCAGCAGTTACGAACAGTTACTAGCCAAAAACATTCAGTACTTC.

This chain links TRBV11-3 with TRBJ2-3; 11 positions agree with TRBD2. This CDR3 region has 15 residues. V lost 5 bases to trimming and J lost 3 bases; unmatched junction nucleotides: 4. CDR1 and CDR2 (germline): SGHNT, YENEEA. The CDR3 reads CASSLLAGETDTQYF. As DNA, the CDR3 is TGTGCCAGCAGCCTACTAGCGGGGGAGACAGATACGCAGTATTTT.